Described below is a single T cell receptor beta chain sequence and its context. The source of the sample is a study of blood T cell repertoires in COVID-19. For the study at large: PBMCs, B-cell-depleted T cells, or T cells provided the cDNA or gDNA that made up the material.

As originally analysed: How many nucleated cells were present was estimated from reference gene primer amplification. TCRdb's table, derived via immunoSEQ multiplex PCR, lists solely in-frame clones and lacks some. The V and J calls and the clone size are those of that table, but D and trimming were determined from the DNA. The profile covers around 72,000 clones, with 82% appearing a single time and 18% taken by the ten largest. CDR1 LNHNV and CDR2 YYDKDF come from the germline V gene (reference sequence). Trimming cost V 0 bases and J 5 bases; bases outside gene matches: 7. This CDR3 is built from 15 residues.

This sequence joins TRBV15 and TRBJ2-7, with 7 bases lining up with TRBD1. The source is a human donor in a cohort sampled during active COVID-19. Input material: peripheral blood. The CDR3 DNA reads as TGTGCCACCAGCAGAGATAGGGGACAGATCAACGAGCAGTACTTC. It is translated as CATSRDRGQINEQYF.